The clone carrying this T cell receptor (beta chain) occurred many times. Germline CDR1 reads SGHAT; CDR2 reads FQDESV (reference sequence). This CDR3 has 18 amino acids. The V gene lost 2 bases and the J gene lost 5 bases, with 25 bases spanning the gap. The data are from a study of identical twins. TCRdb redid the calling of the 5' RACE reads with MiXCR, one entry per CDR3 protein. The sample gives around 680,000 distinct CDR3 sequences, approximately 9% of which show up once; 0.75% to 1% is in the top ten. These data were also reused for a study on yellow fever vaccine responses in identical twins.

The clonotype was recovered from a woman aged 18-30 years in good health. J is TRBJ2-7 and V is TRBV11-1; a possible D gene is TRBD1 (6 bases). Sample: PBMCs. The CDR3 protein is CASSLTLGDILVGDEQYF. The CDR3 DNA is TGTGCCAGCAGCTTAACTTTAGGGGACATCCTGGTGGGCGACGAGCAGTACTTC. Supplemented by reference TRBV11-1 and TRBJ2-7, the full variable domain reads EAEVAQSPRYKITEKSQAVAFWCDPISGHATLYWYRQILGQGPELLVQFQDESVVDDSQLPKDRFSAERLKGVDSTLKIQPAELGDSAMYLCASSLTLGDILVGDEQYFGPGTRLTVT.